The subject of this entry is one TCR beta chain. No cognate antigen has been identified for it. Base qualities were left out, and no much larger clone turns up one base away. Using the deep immunoSEQ assay, TCR CDR3 regions were amplified from genomic DNA by multiplex PCR. Extracted genomic DNA from each cell subset was distributed evenly across all wells of several immunoSEQ 96-well plates, and each plate was treated as a replicate. For sorted subsets, about 210 ng of genomic DNA, equivalent to roughly 33,000 T cell genomes, went into each replicate PCR. Purified libraries were measured with a Qubit 3.0 fluorometer, size-checked on a Bioanalyzer 2100, and measured again with the KAPA Library Quantification kit. Every immunoSEQ 96-well plate was sequenced on a separate single-read 150-cycle Illumina NextSeq 550 flow cell. The study's own analysis went as follows. Because the immunoSEQ output held only junctional sequences and lacked quality scores, the filtering could not match the filtering applied to full-length reads. Sequences were annotated with PyIR, a Python wrapper for IgBLAST v1.9, and V/J genes and CDR3 were assigned using IMGT germline references. Reads were filtered out if the reads had weak V/J assignments (E-value above 1e-6), no CDR3, stop codons, out-of-frame junctions, or ambiguous translated residues. A V3J clonotype was defined by an identical inferred V gene, J gene, and CDR3 amino acid sequence. To compute the percentage overlap between repertoires, the number of shared unique clonotypes was divided by the size of the smaller repertoire. Richness of each repertoire was evaluated using RTK rarefaction, the Chao1 estimator, and Recon v2.1 estimates of unobserved clonotypes. OLGA was used to compute generation probabilities for all TCRbeta clonotypes that the gDNA method yielded from a few donors. TCRdb retrieved this table from immuneACCESS and kept in-frame rearrangements only. Not all clones are present; in checked studies, unresolved V genes account for under half, and no reason is known for the remainder. D and trimming come from the DNA, and the V and J calls and clone size come from that table. The sample yields roughly 1,800,000 clones; over 85% were counted once. Of the sample, 1% to 1.5% is held by the ten largest clones.

These data come from a study of shared clonotypes between healthy human individuals (TCRdb year 2020). In terms of the full investigation: The cohort included three men and a couple of women between 18 and 49 years of age. Different laboratories and diverse techniques were used to prepare libraries and sequence TCR repertoires, to increase sequencing depth and limit assay-specific biases. Between about 0.9 and 8.9 billion PBMCs per donor were obtained by leukapheresis. To estimate repertoire size and how much clonotype sharing occurs between individuals, the study deeply sequenced the blood TCR repertoires of several healthy adults. For each donor, CD4 naive and CD4 memory were each given three plates, CD8 naive was given two plates, and CD8 memory was given one plate.

Study-wide findings and limitations: Based on pairwise subsampling, the degree of clonotype sharing among donors was expected to be affected by sequencing depth. Because the study included only a small number of donors, the genetic and exposure-history diversity represented was limited. Naive subsets generally had larger estimated clonotype richness than memory subsets did. Approximately 5% of naive CD4, roughly 3.6% of naive CD8, roughly 2.5% of memory CD4, and about 0.4% of memory CD8 clonotypes were shared across several donors. Even with the large sequencing depth, rarefaction of the sorted-subset datasets indicated that sequencing was incomplete. Only blood was sampled, and tissue TCR repertoires likely differ from those in blood. Clonotypes shared by all four sorted-subset donors showed higher generation probabilities than non-shared clonotypes.

For the CD8 naive samples, CD45RO-negative cells were positively selected for CCR7, yielding a CD45RA+CCR7+ population from which TemRA cells were excluded. Donors were healthy HIV-negative adults with no recently reported acute infections or vaccinations. All donors were Caucasian adults living in Nashville, Tennessee, USA. Blood was obtained by leukapheresis, after which PBMCs were separated by Ficoll-Histopaque density gradient centrifugation and cryopreserved in liquid nitrogen vapor phase. Purity and quantity of every magnetically sorted T cell population were checked by analytical flow cytometry. Genomic DNA was isolated from each sorted fraction and quantified by UV absorbance on a Nanodrop 2000c. Sequences SQVTM (CDR1) and ANQGSEA (CDR2) are obtained from the germline V gene. The CDR3, cysteine through phenylalanine, is 13 amino acids long. The kept DNA is CDR3 alone, 39 bases in frame from the first base. At the junction V is shortened by 7 bases and J by 0 bases, with 10 bases in between.

The receptor chain draws on TRBV29-1 and TRBJ2-1; the D gene is unclear. The sequenced sample consisted of naive CD8+ T cells sorted from blood. Read against the paper, the sample's cell subset or site label means: CD45RA+CCR7+. The sequence was collected from a young man in good health. The DNA sequence reads TGCAGCGCCGTATTCAGCTCCTACAATGAGCAGTTCTTC. It is translated as CSAVFSSYNEQFF.